Sequencing of this T cell receptor beta chain was carried out in a study of blood T cell repertoires in COVID-19. The overall study: Acute and convalescent COVID-19 samples came from the United States, Italy and Spain. PBMCs, B-cell-depleted T cells, or T cells provided the cDNA or gDNA that made up the material.

This clone appeared a single time. CDR3 length: 15 residues. Between the trimmed V and J ends, which lost 4 bases and 0 bases, there was a span of 10 bases. Germline assignment: CDR1 SGHDN and CDR2 FVKESK. In the authors' methods: The authors estimated nucleated cell counts from reference gene primer amplification. Clones were sequenced by immunoSEQ multiplex PCR, and TCRdb holds only the in-frame ones, with some missing. V, J and clone size reflect that table, while D and trimming were determined from the DNA. The sample consists of about 160,000 clones, approximately 86% of them appearing once. Sequencing used peripheral blood. The V call is TRBV14, the J call TRBJ2-1; no firm D call. The receptor was derived from a woman aged 55-69 years who had recovered from COVID-19. CDR3 sequence: CASSLPGSSYNEQFF. The CDR3 DNA is TGTGCCAGCAGCCTACCAGGCAGCTCCTACAATGAGCAGTTCTTC. Full variable domain (rest looked up from reference TRBV14 and TRBJ2-1): EAGVTQFPSHSVIEKGQTVTLRCDPISGHDNLYWYRRVMGKEIKFLLHFVKESKQDESGMPNNRFLAERTGGTYSTLKVQPAELEDSGVYFCASSLPGSSYNEQFFGPGTRLTVL.